A single sample gave rise to the 25 T cell receptor beta chains below, sequenced in a study of blood T cells in healthy people across ages. Primed by a sample-barcoded 5' primer and a J-beta primer mix, a second PCR proceeded for 7 to 11 cycles. One entry per CDR3 protein, called by TCRdb with MiXCR from the 5' RACE reads. This sample has about 930,000 distinct CDR3 sequences, with about 29% found just once. This sample also belongs to another study, concerning T cells of mothers and their children.

Material for sequencing was blood. These receptors all come from a woman aged 40 to 49 in good health.

V and J are TRBV29-1 and TRBJ2-1, with 8 bases that match TRBD2. Looked up from germline, CDR1 is SQVTM and CDR2 is ANQGSEA. This CDR3 contains 14 residues. J was trimmed by 3 bases and V by 6 bases; bases with no gene match: 7. The CDR3 DNA is TGCAGCGTCCACGGGGGGGGTCACTACAATGAGCAGTTCTTC. The encoded protein is CSVHGGGHYNEQFF.

V and J are TRBV7-2 and TRBJ2-3; unclear D gene. The CDR3 is made up of 15 amino acids. Germline V gene data show CDR1 as SGHTA and CDR2 as FQGNSA. Trimming took off 1 base at V and 2 bases at J, with 10 bases between the two ends. The CDR3 nucleotides read TGTGCCAGCAGCTTAGTAGGAGCTGTCACAGATACGCAGTATTTT. It codes for CASSLVGAVTDTQYF.

The chain combines TRBV20-1 with TRBJ2-2; 10 bases align to TRBD2. Germline V gene sequence: CDR1 DFQATT, CDR2 SNEGSKA (reference sequence). There are 16 residues in the CDR3. J gave up 6 bases and V 2 bases, and 9 bases lay outside the gene matches. The CDR3 DNA sequence: TGCAGTGCTAGACTAGCGGGGGACCCTATACCCGGGGAGCTGTTTTTT. As protein: CSARLAGDPIPGELFF.

This clonotype was counted many times. CDR3 coding DNA: TGTGCCAGCAGTAGACCCCCAGGGGAGACCCAGTACTTC. Its translation is CASSRPPGETQYF. This rearrangement joins TRBV12-3 or TRBV12-4 to TRBJ2-5, with D possibly TRBD1 on 5 matching bases. This CDR3 is 13 amino acids long. The V gene lost 5 bases and the J gene lost 5 bases, with 12 bases spanning the gap.

This chain connects TRBV27 to TRBJ1-6, with 11 bases matching TRBD1. The CDR3 loop spans 16 amino acids. Germline V gives CDR1 MNHEY, CDR2 SMNVEV (reference sequence). Losses at the gene ends were 6 bases for V and 6 bases for J; bases not matched to a gene: 7. CDR3 sequence: CASSGGTGGINSPLHF. The CDR3 bases are TGTGCCAGCAGCGGAGGGACAGGGGGAATTAATTCACCCCTCCACTTT.

This clonotype was counted many times. This chain uses TRBV20-1 with TRBJ1-2, with a weak D call TRBD1 (6 bases). Trimming cost V 3 bases and J 3 bases, with 14 bases left between them. Looked up from germline, CDR1 is DFQATT and CDR2 is SNEGSKA (reference sequence). The CDR3 runs to 14 residues. The CDR3 region is CSASFSGEYYGYTF. The DNA for the CDR3 is TGCAGTGCTAGTTTTTCAGGGGAGTACTATGGCTACACCTTC.

This clonotype was counted only a few times. The chain links TRBV20-1 to TRBJ2-5; 8 nucleotides align to TRBD2. The germline V gene encodes CDR1 DFQATT and CDR2 SNEGSKA (reference sequence). The CDR3 runs 16 residues. The junction had 13 bases not matched to a gene; V was cut back by 0 bases and J by 7 bases. CDR3 residues: CSARDHLAGDLWTQYF. The CDR3 region has the DNA TGCAGTGCTAGAGATCACCTAGCGGGTGATTTATGGACCCAGTACTTC.

This clonotype was seen more than once but under ten times. This chain's CDR3 is CASSPDREVEKLFF. The CDR3 DNA sequence: TGCGCCAGCAGCCCGGACAGGGAGGTTGAAAAACTGTTTTTT. The V call is TRBV5-1, the J call TRBJ1-4, with TRBD1 identical over 8 bases. CDR3 length: 14 amino acids. V was pared by 4 bases and J by 7 bases, with 6 bases of the junction left unmatched. CDR1 and CDR2 from the germline V gene are SGHRS and YFSETQ.

In its sample, this clonotype was seen a few times. The chain joins TRBV12-3 or TRBV12-4 to TRBJ2-3, with 9 bases aligning to TRBD2. This CDR3 comprises 17 residues. V was pared by 3 bases and J by 1 base, with 8 bases of the junction left unmatched. CDR3 DNA: TGTGCCAGCAGTTTGGCGGTACAGCGGGGGGGCACAGATACGCAGTATTTT. This sequence encodes CASSLAVQRGGTDTQYF.

This clonotype has a single count. The chain is built from TRBV19 and TRBJ1-1, with D unclear. CDR1 LNHDA and CDR2 SQIVND come from the germline V gene (reference sequence). V gave up 2 bases and J gave up 8 bases, with 12 bases separating them. The CDR3 is made up of 13 amino acids. CDR3 amino acids: CASSISAGAEAFF. The DNA of the CDR3 is TGTGCCAGTAGTATATCCGCAGGTGCCGAAGCTTTCTTT.

As to this clonotype: The CDR3 does not end in the conserved phenylalanine or tryptophan, so this is likely a read error. V and J are TRBV7-2 and TRBJ1-4; 8 positions match TRBD1. Germline V gene sequence: CDR1 SGHTA, CDR2 FQGNSA. The length of the CDR3 is 16 residues. With V trimmed by 5 bases and J by 5 bases, 10 bases remained unmatched. DNA of the CDR3: TGTGCCAGCAGCCCCGGTACAGGGGGAAGGAATGAAAAACTGTTTTGT. This sequence encodes CASSPGTGGRNEKLFC.

This chain uses TRBV7-9 with TRBJ2-5, with 8 positions matching TRBD1. This CDR3 is built from 15 residues. The J segment lost 0 bases and the V segment lost 4 bases, leaving 4 bases of the junction unmatched. Germline loops: CDR1 SEHNR, CDR2 FQNEAQ (reference sequence). The CDR3 sequence: CASSCTGQDQETQYF. CDR3 bases: TGTGCCAGCAGCTGCACGGGACAGGACCAAGAGACCCAGTACTTC. The full variable domain, in which reference TRBV7-9 and TRBJ2-5 provide the parts outside the CDR3, is DTGVSQNPRHKITKRGQNVTFRCDPISEHNRLYWYRQTLGQGPEFLTYFQNEAQLEKSRLLSDRFSAERPKGSFSTLEIQRTEQGDSAMYLCASSCTGQDQETQYFGPGTRLLVL.

This clonotype was seen only a few times. The CDR3 DNA sequence: TGCAGCGGACTAGCGGGTGGGGATGAGCAGTTCTTC. Translating it yields CSGLAGGDEQFF. The chain recombines TRBV29-1 with TRBJ2-1; 10 bases are shared with TRBD2. V was pared by 7 bases and J by 8 bases, with 5 bases of the junction left unmatched. CDR3 size: 12 residues. Germline CDR1 SQVTM, CDR2 ANQGSEA.

In DNA form, the CDR3 reads TGCAGTGCTAGAAGGGGGACAGGGTCCCACAATGAGCAGTTCTTC. It yields the protein CSARRGTGSHNEQFF. The chain employs TRBV20-1 and TRBJ2-1; the match to TRBD1 covers 9 bases. Germline V gives CDR1 DFQATT, CDR2 SNEGSKA (reference sequence). Trimming at V came to 2 bases and at J to 5 bases, leaving 7 bases not matched to a gene. The CDR3 loop spans 15 amino acids.

V is TRBV4-1 and J is TRBJ2-5, with 8 nucleotides matching TRBD1. This CDR3 region has 15 residues. J was trimmed by 5 bases and V by 0 bases; bases with no gene match: 5. CDR1 is MGHRA and CDR2 is YSYEKL in the germline V gene. DNA of the CDR3: TGCGCCAGCAGCCAAGAAGGGACAGGAGGGGAGACCCAGTACTTC. The encoded protein is CASSQEGTGGETQYF.

A few counts support this clonotype. The CDR3 coding sequence is TGTGCCACTCGCGACGGGGAGGGTGAAGCTTTCTTT. Translation: CATRDGEGEAFF. The chain is built from TRBV15 and TRBJ1-1; the D is unclear. The CDR3 has 12 amino acids. Germline V CDR1 and CDR2: LNHNV, YYDKDF (reference sequence). V lost 9 bases and J lost 7, with 15 bases in between. The whole variable domain, filled in from reference TRBV15 and TRBJ1-1, reads DAMVIQNPRYQVTQFGKPVTLSCSQTLNHNVMYWYQQKSSQAPKLLFHYYDKDFNNEADTPDNFQSRRPNTSFCFLDIRSPGLGDTAMYLCATRDGEGEAFFGQGTRLTVV.

Points on this clonotype: This may be a read error, as it is one base from a much larger clone. This chain connects TRBV12-3 or TRBV12-4 to TRBJ2-4; the match to TRBD1 covers 8 bases. This CDR3 region has 14 residues. The trim removed 10 bases at V and 8 bases at J, leaving 13 bases unmatched. This CDR3 is CANILTGGGDIQYF. CDR3 DNA: TGTGCCAACATCCTCACAGGGGGAGGAGACATTCAGTACTTC.

This clonotype appeared many times. This sequence joins TRBV29-1 and TRBJ1-2; D perhaps matches TRBD1 (6 bases). This CDR3 spans 13 amino acids. CDR1 SQVTM and CDR2 ANQGSEA come from the germline V gene. The V end was cut by 5 bases, the J end by 0 bases, with 10 bases between. The CDR3 nucleotides are TGCAGCGTTCAGCCAGGGGCTAACTATGGCTACACCTTC. Protein product: CSVQPGANYGYTF. The variable domain in full, with the rest retrieved from reference TRBV29-1 and TRBJ1-2, is SAVISQKPSRDICQRGTSLTIQCQVDSQVTMMFWYRQQPGQSLTLIATANQGSEATYESGFVIDKFPISRPNLTFSTLTVSNMSPEDSSIYLCSVQPGANYGYTFGSGTRLTVV.

Details on this clonotype: Just one base apart from a much larger clone, this may be a read error. This chain uses TRBV7-9 with TRBJ2-6; the D is unclear. CDR3 length: 17 amino acids. V was clipped by 3 bases and J by 1 base, with 13 bases between them. Per germline, CDR1 SEHNR and CDR2 FQNEAQ (reference sequence). CDR3 amino acids: CASSLPEGISGANVLTF. Here the CDR3 DNA reads TGTGCCAGCAGCTTGCCGGAAGGCATATCTGGGGCCAACGTCCTGACTTTC.

J is TRBJ1-1 and V is TRBV7-2; 7 bases are a match to TRBD1. The length of the CDR3 is 16 residues. The V gene's germline CDR1 is SGHTA and CDR2 FQGNSA. The ends lost 5 bases at V and 0 bases at J; junction bases unmatched: 9. CDR3 residues: CASSHIDRVVNTEAFF. CDR3 sequence (DNA): TGTGCCAGCAGCCACATAGACAGGGTAGTGAACACTGAAGCTTTCTTT.

This clonotype was recorded a few times. The rearrangement links TRBV5-5 to TRBJ2-6; tentatively, D is TRBD1 or TRBD2 (5 bases each). The germline gives CDR1 SGHKS, CDR2 YYEKEE (reference sequence). Trimming cost V 1 base and J 0 bases, with 17 bases left between them. CDR3 size: 19 residues. The CDR3 protein is CASSLRIGDPYSGANVLTF. CDR3 in DNA: TGTGCCAGCAGCTTGCGGATAGGGGACCCGTACTCTGGGGCCAACGTCCTGACTTTC.

As to this clonotype: This may come from a read error, since a much larger clone is one base off. This chain connects TRBV5-1 to TRBJ2-5; weak D call: TRBD1 (6 bases). The germline V gene encodes CDR1 SGHRS and CDR2 YFSETQ. V gave up 2 bases and J gave up 13 bases, with 24 bases separating them. The CDR3 totals 15 residues. The CDR3 nucleotides read TGCGCCAGCAGCTTAGACAGTGGCAGGGGCGGCGAGCGGTACTTC. Protein product: CASSLDSGRGGERYF.

The sample holds one count of this clonotype. V and J are TRBV5-8 and TRBJ1-5; D gene unclear. V was pared by 3 bases and J by 4 bases, with 8 bases between. Germline CDR1 and CDR2: SGHTS and YDEGEE. The CDR3 contains 13 residues. The CDR3 DNA reads TGTGCCAGCAGCTGGGCCGCGAATCAGCCCCAGCATTTT. Protein: CASSWAANQPQHF. Full variable domain (missing parts from reference TRBV5-8 and TRBJ1-5): EAGVTQSPTHLIKTRGQQATLRCSPISGHTSVYWYQQALGLGLQFLLWYDEGEERNRGNFPPRFSGRQFPNYSSELNVNALELEDSALYLCASSWAANQPQHFGDGTRLSIL.

This clonotype has more than one count but fewer than ten. The genes are TRBV6-5 and TRBJ1-4, with 8 bases fitting TRBD1. From germline, CDR1 is MNHEY and CDR2 SVGAGI. The CDR3 extends over 13 amino acids. Losses at the gene ends were 6 bases for V and 5 bases for J; bases not matched to a gene: 2. In nucleotides, the CDR3 is TGTGCCAGCAGACGGACAGGGAATGAAAAACTGTTTTTT. Amino acid sequence: CASRRTGNEKLFF.

This clonotype turned up a few times. The chain joins TRBV2 to TRBJ2-1; D may match TRBD1 or TRBD2 (5 bases each). The ends were cut back, 8 bases at V and 5 bases at J, with 16 bases in the middle. Per germline, CDR1 SNHLY and CDR2 FYNNEI. The CDR3 totals 14 residues. Here the CDR3 reads CASDWTGANNEQFF. The CDR3 DNA follows: TGTGCCAGCGATTGGACCGGGGCTAACAATGAGCAGTTCTTC.